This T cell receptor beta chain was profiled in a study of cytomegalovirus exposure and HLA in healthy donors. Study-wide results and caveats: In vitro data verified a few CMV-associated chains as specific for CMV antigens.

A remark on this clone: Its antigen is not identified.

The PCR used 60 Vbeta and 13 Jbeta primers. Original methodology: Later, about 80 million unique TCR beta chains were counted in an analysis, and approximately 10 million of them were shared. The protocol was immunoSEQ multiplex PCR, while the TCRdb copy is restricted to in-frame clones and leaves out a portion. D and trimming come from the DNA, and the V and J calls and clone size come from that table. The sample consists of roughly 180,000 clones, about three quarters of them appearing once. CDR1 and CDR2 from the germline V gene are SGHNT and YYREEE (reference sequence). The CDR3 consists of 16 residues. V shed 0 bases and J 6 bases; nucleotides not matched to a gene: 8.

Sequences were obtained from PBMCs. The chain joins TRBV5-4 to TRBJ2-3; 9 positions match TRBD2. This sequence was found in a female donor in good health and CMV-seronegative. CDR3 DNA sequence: TGTGCCAGCAGCTTGGTTGCGGGGGGGCGCGGGGATACGCAGTATTTT. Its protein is CASSLVAGGRGDTQYF.